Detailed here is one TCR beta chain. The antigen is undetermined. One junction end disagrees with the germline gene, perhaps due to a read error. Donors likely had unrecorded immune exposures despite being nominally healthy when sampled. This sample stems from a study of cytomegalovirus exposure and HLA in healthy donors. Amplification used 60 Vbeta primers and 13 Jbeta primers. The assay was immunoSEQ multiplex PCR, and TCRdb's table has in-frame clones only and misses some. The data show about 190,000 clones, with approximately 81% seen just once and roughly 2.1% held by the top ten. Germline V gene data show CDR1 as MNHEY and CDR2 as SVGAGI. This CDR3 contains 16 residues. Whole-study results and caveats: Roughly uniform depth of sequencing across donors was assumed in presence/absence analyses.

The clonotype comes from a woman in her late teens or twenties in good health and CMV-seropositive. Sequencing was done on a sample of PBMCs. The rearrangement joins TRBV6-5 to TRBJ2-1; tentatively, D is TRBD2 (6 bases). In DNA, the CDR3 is TGTGCCGGCAGTTACTCGATCGCTAGCGTGCACAATGAGCAGTTCTTC. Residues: CAGSYSIASVHNEQFF.